This T cell receptor (beta chain) emerged from a study of OX40 agonist ivuxolimab in advanced cancers. Describing the broader study: Ivuxolimab, which targeted the costimulatory receptor OX40 (CD134), was an agonistic, fully human IgG2 monoclonal antibody. Of the 52 patients in dose escalation, some 20 had hepatocellular carcinoma, about 15 had melanoma, 9 had renal cell carcinoma and 9 had head and neck cancer. The paper reports the monotherapy dose-escalation portion (N of about 54 patients) of the phase I ivuxolimab trial. Prior anti-PD-1, anti-PD-L1 or anti-CTLA-4 therapy was permitted, and 40% of dose-escalation patients had received checkpoint inhibitors. Partial responses were achieved by three dose-escalation patients, of whom one had hepatocellular carcinoma and two had cutaneous melanoma. Intravenous ivuxolimab was administered to patients every 2 weeks at six dose levels: 0.01, 0.1, 0.3, 1.5, 3 and 10 mg/kg. Peripheral TCRbeta sequencing aimed to test whether ivuxolimab altered TCR sequence diversity and caused clonal T-cell expansion. In the dose-escalation cohort, 65% to 85% of patients were male, and the mean age was 60 years with a range of about 20 to 90. Overall results and qualifications from the work: At doses of 0.1 to 3.0 mg/kg, clonal expansion of both CD4+ and CD8+ blood T cells was observed from baseline to week 6. Low levels of normalized T-cell clonal expansion were also seen in some nonresponding patients. The antigen specificity of the clonally expanded peripheral T cells was not determined. In the 0.1-3.0 mg/kg groups, partial responders had among the lowest normalized peripheral clonal expansion, particularly in CD8+ T cells. After ivuxolimab, CD8+ T cells had more expanded clones than CD4+ T cells on average.

Patients with autoimmune disease history or receiving systemic immunosuppression were excluded from the trial. In every dose cohort, peripheral blood was drawn for TCR sequencing at baseline, cycle 4 day 1, and cycle 7 day 1. The samples were drawn from a first-in-human, open-label, multicenter phase I dose-escalation trial of ivuxolimab. Adults with locally advanced or metastatic melanoma, renal cell carcinoma, hepatocellular carcinoma or head and neck squamous cell carcinoma were enrolled in the trial. Before TCR sequencing, CD4+ and CD8+ T cells were separately sorted from peripheral blood. As regards this clone: Its antigen specificity is not known. No clone much larger than this one lies a single base away; base qualities are absent.

Genomic DNA was extracted from sorted cells for sequencing of the TCRbeta CDR3 region. TCRbeta CDR3 regions were sequenced using the immunoSEQ Assay. In its TCRdb copy, this immuneACCESS table keeps in-frame sequences only and misses some clones. Where compared with another copy, unresolved V genes explain less than half of these, and the others have no known cause. This sample holds around 3,600 clones; around four fifths were observed only once. Jointly, the top ten make up about 85% of the sample. CDR1 and CDR2, per the germline V gene, are WSHSY and SAAADI. V has 5 bases trimmed and J has 4 bases trimmed; junction bases matching no gene number 3. The CDR3 runs 15 residues from the cysteine to the phenylalanine. The retained sequence is limited to the CDR3, 45 bases, with the frame set at the first base.

The chain links TRBV10-2 with TRBJ2-3; 13 middle bases align to TRBD2. The specimen was CD4+ or CD8+ T cells sorted from blood, collected in a trial of the OX40 agonist ivuxolimab. The sequence was collected from an adult with an advanced solid tumor such as melanoma, head and neck, liver or kidney cancer. In nucleotide form, the sequence is TGCGCCAGCAGTAGGACTAGCGGGGGATCAGATACGCAGTATTTT. Translated, it reads CASSRTSGGSDTQYF.